The 9 T cell receptor beta chains in this list originate from one sample, sequenced in a study of identifying expanded T cells in peripheral blood. Assay used: immunoSEQ multiplex PCR; TCRdb lists only in-frame clones, some missing. This sample has 50,000 to 60,000 clones, with around four fifths found just once. Sequencing was done on a sample of blood. These receptors all stem from a person aged 18 to 70 in good health.

The chain has TRBV25-1 and TRBJ1-4; maybe TRBD1 (6 bases). V lost 3 bases to trimming and J lost 7 bases, with 15 bases between them. Germline CDR1 reads MGHDK; CDR2 reads SYGVNS. The CDR3 extends over 15 amino acids. The CDR3 sequence: CASSDSLDSLEKLFF. Written as DNA, the CDR3 is TGTGCCAGCAGTGACTCTCTGGACAGCCTTGAAAAACTGTTTTTT. Filled out from reference TRBV25-1 and TRBJ1-4, the complete variable domain reads EADIYQTPRYLVIGTGKKITLECSQTMGHDKMYWYQQDPGMELHLIHYSYGVNSTEKGDLSSESTVSRIRTEHFPLTLESARPSHTSQYLCASSDSLDSLEKLFFGSGTQLSVL.

The chain carries TRBV2 and TRBJ2-1; unclear D gene. The germline gives CDR1 SNHLY, CDR2 FYNNEI. CDR3 length: 17 amino acids. The V and J ends lost 2 bases and 6 bases respectively, with 20 bases between them. The CDR3 DNA reads as TGTGCCAGCAGTGAAAGCTATCGGGCCATCCTTTTCAATGAGCAGTTCTTC. It specifies CASSESYRAILFNEQFF.

In DNA, the CDR3 is TGTGCCAGCAGCTTGCAACAGGGGAGGGTAAACACTGAAGCTTTCTTT. This sequence encodes CASSLQQGRVNTEAFF. The rearrangement links TRBV9 to TRBJ1-1; 7 bases are a match to TRBD1. The CDR3 runs to 16 residues. Germline V lookup: CDR1 SGDLS, CDR2 YYNGEE. Losses at the gene ends were 4 bases for V and 2 bases for J; bases not matched to a gene: 11.

The chain links TRBV14 to TRBJ1-2, with 8 bases aligning to TRBD1. CDR1 SGHDN and CDR2 FVKESK come from the germline V gene. With 5 bases clipped from V and 4 bases from J, the junction kept 6 bases outside the gene matches. The CDR3 is 14 residues long. CDR3 amino acids: CASSGQGGIYGYTF. DNA for the CDR3: TGTGCCAGCAGCGGACAGGGAGGGATCTATGGCTACACCTTC.

The chain recombines TRBV19 with TRBJ1-2; no clear D. Trimming left V 4 bases short and J 7 bases short, with 10 bases between. Germline V gene data show CDR1 as LNHDA and CDR2 as SQIVND (reference sequence). The CDR3 has 12 residues. The CDR3 region is CASSRLSSGYTF. The CDR3 DNA reads TGTGCCAGTAGTAGACTTTCTAGTGGCTACACCTTC.

The chain is built from TRBV2 and TRBJ1-2, with 7 bases fitting TRBD1. Germline V gene data show CDR1 as SNHLY and CDR2 as FYNNEI. The CDR3 spans 15 residues. Trimming removed 6 bases from V and 4 bases from J; junction bases left unmatched: 11. The CDR3 DNA is TGTGCCAGCAGCGTGGGACAGTCGGTGGGCTATGGCTACACCTTC. It is translated as CASSVGQSVGYGYTF.

The chain couples TRBV19 to TRBJ1-5; TRBD1 aligns across 9 bases. V lost 3 bases and J lost 4; bases outside the gene matches: 4. From germline, CDR1 is LNHDA and CDR2 SQIVND (reference sequence). There are 15 residues in the CDR3. The CDR3 loop reads CASSIKDRGNQPQHF. The CDR3 DNA sequence: TGTGCCAGTAGTATCAAGGACAGGGGAAATCAGCCCCAGCATTTT. Full variable domain (missing parts from reference TRBV19 and TRBJ1-5): DGGITQSPKYLFRKEGQNVTLSCEQNLNHDAMYWYRQDPGQGLRLIYYSQIVNDFQKGDIAEGYSVSREKKESFPLTVTSAQKNPTAFYLCASSIKDRGNQPQHFGDGTRLSIL.

The chain uses TRBV9 and TRBJ2-1; a weak D match, TRBD2 (6 bases). Looked up from germline, CDR1 is SGDLS and CDR2 is YYNGEE. V was cut by 1 base and J by 7 bases, with 12 bases left in between. The length of the CDR3 is 14 residues. Written as DNA, the CDR3 is TGTGCCAGCAGCGTATTCGGCGGGACGAATGAGCAGTTCTTC. Its translation is CASSVFGGTNEQFF.

This clone has a single count. The chain links TRBV6-6 to TRBJ1-2; D possibly corresponds to TRBD1 (5 bases). Trimming removed 4 bases from V and 2 bases from J, with 14 bases in between. CDR3 length: 15 amino acids. The germline V gene has CDR1 MNHNY and CDR2 SVGAGI (reference sequence). CDR3 loop: CASSWSETANYGYTF. In DNA, the CDR3 is TGTGCCAGCAGTTGGTCCGAGACAGCAAACTATGGCTACACCTTC.